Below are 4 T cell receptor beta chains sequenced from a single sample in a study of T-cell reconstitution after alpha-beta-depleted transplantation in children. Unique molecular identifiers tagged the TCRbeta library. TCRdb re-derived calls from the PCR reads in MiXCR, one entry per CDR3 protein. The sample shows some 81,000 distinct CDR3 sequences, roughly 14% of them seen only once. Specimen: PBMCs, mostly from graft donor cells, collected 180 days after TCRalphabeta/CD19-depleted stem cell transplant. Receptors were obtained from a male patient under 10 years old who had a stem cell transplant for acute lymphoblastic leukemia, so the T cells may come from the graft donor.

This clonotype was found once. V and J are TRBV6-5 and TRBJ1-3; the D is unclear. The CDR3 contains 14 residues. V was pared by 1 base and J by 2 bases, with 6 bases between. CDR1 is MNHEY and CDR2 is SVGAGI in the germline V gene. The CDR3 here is CASSYYGTGNTIYF. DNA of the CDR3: TGTGCCAGCAGTTACTACGGAACTGGAAACACCATATATTTT.

In DNA form, the CDR3 reads TGTGCCAGCAGTCCCCTGCCTCAGGGCGGCTACGAGCAGTACTTC. Amino acids: CASSPLPQGGYEQYF. The chain combines TRBV6-1 with TRBJ2-7; weak D call: TRBD1 (5 bases). V shed 5 bases and J shed 3 bases, with 17 bases lying between them. The CDR3 is 15 amino acids. Germline-derived CDR1 and CDR2 are MNHNS and SASEGT.

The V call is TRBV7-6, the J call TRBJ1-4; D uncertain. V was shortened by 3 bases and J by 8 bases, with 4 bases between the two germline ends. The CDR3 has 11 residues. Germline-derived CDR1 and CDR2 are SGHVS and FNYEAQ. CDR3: CASSLREKLFF. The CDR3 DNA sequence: TGTGCCAGCAGCTTGAGGGAAAAACTGTTTTTT. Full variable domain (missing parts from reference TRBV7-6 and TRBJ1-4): GAGVSQSPRYKVTKRGQDVALRCDPISGHVSLYWYRQALGQGPEFLTYFNYEAQQDKSGLPNDRFSAERPEGSISTLTIQRTEQRDSAMYRCASSLREKLFFGSGTQLSVL.

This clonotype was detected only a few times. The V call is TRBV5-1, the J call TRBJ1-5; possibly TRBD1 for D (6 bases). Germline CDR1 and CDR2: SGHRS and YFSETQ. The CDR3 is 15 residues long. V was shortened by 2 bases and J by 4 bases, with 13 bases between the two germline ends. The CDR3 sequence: CASSLTGSTNQPQHF. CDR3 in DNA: TGCGCCAGCAGCTTAACAGGGTCTACAAATCAGCCCCAGCATTTT.